Here is one T cell receptor (beta chain) with its context. What it binds is not known. CDR1 and CDR2 (germline): SGHKS, YYEKEE (reference sequence). The CDR3 sequence is 14 residues long. V dropped 3 bases and J dropped 3; count of bases not matched to a gene: 3. The sample belongs to a study of cytomegalovirus exposure and HLA in healthy donors. Study in general: About 85 million unique TCRs from HLA-typed donors were held in an early release of data. General study points: It has been reported that TCR beta sequences accurately predicted the HLA-A and HLA-B alleles of most subjects. One cluster of highly shared sequence variants probably arose as a sequencing artifact.

Primers: 60 Vbeta forward and 13 Jbeta reverse. This table comes from immunoSEQ multiplex PCR, and its TCRdb copy is limited to in-frame clones, with some not included. In the table there are approximately 160,000 clones, roughly 74% of which are singletons. The source material was PBMCs. This chain uses TRBV5-5 with TRBJ2-7; 10 bases map to TRBD1. The clonotype was recovered from a male donor in good health and CMV-seronegative. CDR3 sequence reads: CASSYGTGDYEQYF. The CDR3 DNA reads TGTGCCAGCAGCTACGGGACAGGGGACTACGAGCAGTACTTC.